The clone carrying this T cell receptor (beta chain) was recorded at least ten times. The antigen is undetermined. V was clipped by 4 bases and J by 5 bases; unmatched bases: 14. The CDR3 spans 18 residues. Per the germline V gene, CDR1 is SGHVS and CDR2 is FNYEAQ. The sample belongs to a study of early T cells in non-severe SARS-CoV-2 infection. The study's findings and limits: In VDJdb matching, anti-spike CD8 responses were favored while private and CD4 specificities went missing.

Each CDR3 protein gets one entry after TCRdb re-called the 5' RACE reads with MiXCR. The sample has about 66,000 distinct CDR3 sequences, roughly 13% seen once. This receptor was taken from an adult who was a healthcare worker with PCR-confirmed SARS-CoV-2 infection or an uninfected control (not recorded which). J is TRBJ2-1 and V is TRBV7-6, with 10 positions matching TRBD1. Material: whole blood. The CDR3 sequence is CASSSFTPGQGRNNEQFF. As DNA, the CDR3 is TGTGCCAGCAGCTCATTCACCCCGGGACAGGGGCGAAACAATGAGCAGTTCTTC.